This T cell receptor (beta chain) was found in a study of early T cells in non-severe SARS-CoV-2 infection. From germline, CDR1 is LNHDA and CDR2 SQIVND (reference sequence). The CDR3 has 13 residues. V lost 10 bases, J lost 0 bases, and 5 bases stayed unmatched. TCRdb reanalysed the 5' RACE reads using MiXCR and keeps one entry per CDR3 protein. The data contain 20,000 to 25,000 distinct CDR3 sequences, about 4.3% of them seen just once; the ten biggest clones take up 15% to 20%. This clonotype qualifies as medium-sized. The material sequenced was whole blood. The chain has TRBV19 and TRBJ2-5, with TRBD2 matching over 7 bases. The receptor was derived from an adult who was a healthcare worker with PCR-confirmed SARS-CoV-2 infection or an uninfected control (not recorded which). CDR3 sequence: CATGRVDQETQYF. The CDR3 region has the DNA TGTGCCACAGGGAGGGTGGACCAAGAGACCCAGTACTTC.